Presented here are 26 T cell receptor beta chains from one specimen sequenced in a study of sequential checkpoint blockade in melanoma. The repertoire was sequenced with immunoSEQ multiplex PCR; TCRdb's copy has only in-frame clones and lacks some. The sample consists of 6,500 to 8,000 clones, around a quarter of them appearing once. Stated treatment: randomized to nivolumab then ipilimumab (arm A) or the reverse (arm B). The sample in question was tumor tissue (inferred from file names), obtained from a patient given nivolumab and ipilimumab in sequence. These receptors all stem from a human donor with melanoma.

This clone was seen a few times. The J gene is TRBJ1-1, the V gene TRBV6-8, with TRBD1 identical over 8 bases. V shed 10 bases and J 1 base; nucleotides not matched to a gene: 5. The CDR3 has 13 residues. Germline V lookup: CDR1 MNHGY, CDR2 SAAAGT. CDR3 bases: TGTGCCACGCGCGGGACAGGGAACACTGAAGCTTTCTTT. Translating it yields CATRGTGNTEAFF.

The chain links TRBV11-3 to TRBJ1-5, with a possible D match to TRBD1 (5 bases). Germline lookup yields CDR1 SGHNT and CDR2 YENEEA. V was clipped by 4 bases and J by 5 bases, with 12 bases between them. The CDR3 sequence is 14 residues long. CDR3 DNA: TGTGCCAGCAGCTATGGGGGGGTCGATCAGCCCCAGCATTTT. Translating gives CASSYGGVDQPQHF.

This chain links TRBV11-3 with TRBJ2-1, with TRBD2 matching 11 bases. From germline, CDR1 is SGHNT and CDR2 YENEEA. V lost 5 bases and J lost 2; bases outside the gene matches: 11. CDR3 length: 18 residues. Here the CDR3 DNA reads TGTGCCAGCAGCGAGACTAGCGGGGCGGCGGTAGCCTACAATGAGCAGTTCTTC. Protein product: CASSETSGAAVAYNEQFF.

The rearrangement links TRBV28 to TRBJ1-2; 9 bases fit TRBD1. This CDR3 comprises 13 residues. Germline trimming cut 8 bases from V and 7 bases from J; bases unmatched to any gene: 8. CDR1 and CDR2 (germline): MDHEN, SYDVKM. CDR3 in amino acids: CASLKGTGSGYTF. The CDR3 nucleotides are TGTGCCAGCCTCAAGGGGACAGGGAGTGGCTACACCTTC.

The CDR3 DNA follows: TGTGCCAGTAGCCGGGACAGGGTAACTGAAGCTTTCTTT. It encodes CASSRDRVTEAFF. The rearrangement joins TRBV19 to TRBJ1-1, with 9 positions matching TRBD1. CDR1 and CDR2 from the germline V gene are LNHDA and SQIVND (reference sequence). The CDR3 sequence is 13 residues long. V lost 6 bases to trimming and J lost 5 bases; unmatched junction nucleotides: 4.

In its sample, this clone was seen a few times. For the CDR3, the DNA is TGTGCCAGCTGTATGTATAACTATGGCTACACCTTC. Translated, it gives CASCMYNYGYTF. The rearrangement joins TRBV28 to TRBJ1-2; D gene uncertain. CDR3 length: 12 amino acids. Trimming left V 8 bases short and J 1 base short, with 8 bases between. Germline loops: CDR1 MDHEN, CDR2 SYDVKM.

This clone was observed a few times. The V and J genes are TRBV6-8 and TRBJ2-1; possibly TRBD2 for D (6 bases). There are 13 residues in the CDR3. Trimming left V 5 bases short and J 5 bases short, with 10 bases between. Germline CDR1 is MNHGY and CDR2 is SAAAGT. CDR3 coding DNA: TGTGCCAGCAGTCAGGGACTGAACAATGAGCAGTTCTTC. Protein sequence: CASSQGLNNEQFF.

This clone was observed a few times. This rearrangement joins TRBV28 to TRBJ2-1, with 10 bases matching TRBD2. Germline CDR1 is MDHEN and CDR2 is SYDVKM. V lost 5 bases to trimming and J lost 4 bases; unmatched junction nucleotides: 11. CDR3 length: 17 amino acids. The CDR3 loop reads CASSPLFLAGEYNEQFF. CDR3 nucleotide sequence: TGTGCCAGCAGTCCCCTGTTTCTAGCGGGAGAATACAATGAGCAGTTCTTC.

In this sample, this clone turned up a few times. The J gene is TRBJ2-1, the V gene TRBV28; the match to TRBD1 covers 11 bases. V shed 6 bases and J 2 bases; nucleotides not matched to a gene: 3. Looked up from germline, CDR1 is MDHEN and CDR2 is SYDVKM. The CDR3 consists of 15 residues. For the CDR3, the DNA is TGTGCCAGCAGCCAGGACAGGGGGCCCTACAATGAGCAGTTCTTC. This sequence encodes CASSQDRGPYNEQFF.

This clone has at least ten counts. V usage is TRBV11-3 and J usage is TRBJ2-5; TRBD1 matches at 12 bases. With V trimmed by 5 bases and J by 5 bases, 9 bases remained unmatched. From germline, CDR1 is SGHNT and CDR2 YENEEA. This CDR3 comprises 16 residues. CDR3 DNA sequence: TGTGCCAGCAGCCCTACCCGGGACAGGGGGCGGGAGACCCAGTACTTC. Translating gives CASSPTRDRGRETQYF.

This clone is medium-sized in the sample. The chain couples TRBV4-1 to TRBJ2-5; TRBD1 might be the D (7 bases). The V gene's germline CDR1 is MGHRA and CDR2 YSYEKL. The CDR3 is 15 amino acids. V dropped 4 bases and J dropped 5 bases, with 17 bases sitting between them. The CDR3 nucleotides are TGCGCCAGCAGCCGCGGTCCGACAGGGAGGGAGACCCAGTACTTC. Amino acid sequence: CASSRGPTGRETQYF.

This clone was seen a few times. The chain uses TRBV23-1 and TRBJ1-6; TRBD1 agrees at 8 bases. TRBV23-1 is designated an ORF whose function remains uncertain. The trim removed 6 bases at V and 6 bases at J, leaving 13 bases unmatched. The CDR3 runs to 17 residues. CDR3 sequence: CASSQDRRTGSNSPLHF. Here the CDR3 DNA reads TGCGCCAGCAGCCAAGATCGAAGGACAGGGTCTAATTCACCCCTCCACTTT.

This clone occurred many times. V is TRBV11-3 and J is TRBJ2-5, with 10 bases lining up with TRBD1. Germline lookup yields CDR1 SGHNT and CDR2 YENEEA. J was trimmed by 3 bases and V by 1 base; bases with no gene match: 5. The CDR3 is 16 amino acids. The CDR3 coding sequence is TGTGCCAGCAGCTTAGTCCGGGGGACAGGGGAAGAGACCCAGTACTTC. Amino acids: CASSLVRGTGEETQYF.

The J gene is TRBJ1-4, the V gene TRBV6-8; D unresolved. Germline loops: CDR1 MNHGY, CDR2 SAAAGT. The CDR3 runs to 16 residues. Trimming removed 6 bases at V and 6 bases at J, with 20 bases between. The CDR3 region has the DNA TGTGCCAGCAGCGTAACTTCCGGGCCAGAGGATGAAAAACTGTTTTTT. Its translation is CASSVTSGPEDEKLFF.

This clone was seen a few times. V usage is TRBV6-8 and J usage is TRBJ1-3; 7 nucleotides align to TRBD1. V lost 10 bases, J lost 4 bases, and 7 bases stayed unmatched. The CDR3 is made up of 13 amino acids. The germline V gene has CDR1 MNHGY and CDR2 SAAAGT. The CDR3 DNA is TGTGCCACCGGGGACAGCGGCGGAAACACCATATATTTT. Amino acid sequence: CATGDSGGNTIYF.

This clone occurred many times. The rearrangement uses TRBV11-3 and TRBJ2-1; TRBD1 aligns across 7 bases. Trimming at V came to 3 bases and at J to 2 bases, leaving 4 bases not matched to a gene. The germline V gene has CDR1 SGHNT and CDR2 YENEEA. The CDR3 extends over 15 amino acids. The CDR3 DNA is TGTGCCAGCAGCTTTGGGGGACAGCCCTACAATGAGCAGTTCTTC. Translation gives CASSFGGQPYNEQFF.

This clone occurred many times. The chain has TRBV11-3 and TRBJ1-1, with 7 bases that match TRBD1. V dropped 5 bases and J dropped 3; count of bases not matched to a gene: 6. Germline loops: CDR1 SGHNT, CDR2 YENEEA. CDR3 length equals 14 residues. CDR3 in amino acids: CASSGRGWDTEAFF. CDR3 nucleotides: TGTGCCAGCAGCGGCAGGGGGTGGGACACTGAAGCTTTCTTT. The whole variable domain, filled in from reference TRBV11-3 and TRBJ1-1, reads EAGVVQSPRYKIIEKKQPVAFWCNPISGHNTLYWYLQNLGQGPELLIRYENEEAVDDSQLPKDRFSAERLKGVDSTLKIQPAELGDSAVYLCASSGRGWDTEAFFGQGTRLTVV.

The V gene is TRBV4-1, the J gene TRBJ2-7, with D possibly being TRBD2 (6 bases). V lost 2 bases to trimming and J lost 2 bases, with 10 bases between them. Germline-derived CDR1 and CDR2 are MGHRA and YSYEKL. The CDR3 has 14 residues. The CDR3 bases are TGCGCCAGCAGCCAACGGGACTTCACCTACGAGCAGTACTTC. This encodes CASSQRDFTYEQYF.

The CDR3 is CASSLWGGRGEQYF. The CDR3 DNA is TGCGCCAGCAGCTTGTGGGGGGGCCGAGGAGAGCAGTACTTC. The chain joins TRBV5-1 to TRBJ2-7; D is perhaps TRBD2 (7 bases). Trimming left V 1 base short and J 7 bases short, with 15 bases between. Germline CDR1 is SGHRS and CDR2 is YFSETQ. The CDR3 sequence is 14 residues long.

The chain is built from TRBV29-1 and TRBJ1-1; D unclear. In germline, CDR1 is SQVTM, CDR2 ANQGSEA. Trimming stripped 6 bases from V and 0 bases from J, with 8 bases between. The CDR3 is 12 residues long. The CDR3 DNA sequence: TGCAGCGTCGTTGAGATGAACACTGAAGCTTTCTTT. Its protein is CSVVEMNTEAFF.

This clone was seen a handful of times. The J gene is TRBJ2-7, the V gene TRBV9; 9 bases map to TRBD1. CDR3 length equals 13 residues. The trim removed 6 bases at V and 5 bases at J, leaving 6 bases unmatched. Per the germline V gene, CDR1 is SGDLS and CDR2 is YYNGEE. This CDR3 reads CASTQGAGDEQYF. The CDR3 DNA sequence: TGTGCCAGCACACAGGGGGCGGGCGACGAGCAGTACTTC.

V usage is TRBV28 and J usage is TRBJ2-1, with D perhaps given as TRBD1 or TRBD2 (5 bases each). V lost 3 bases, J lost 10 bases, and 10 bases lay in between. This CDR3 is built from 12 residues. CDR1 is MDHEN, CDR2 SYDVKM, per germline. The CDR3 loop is CASSLPGPEQFF. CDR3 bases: TGTGCCAGCAGTTTGCCGGGACCCGAGCAGTTCTTC.

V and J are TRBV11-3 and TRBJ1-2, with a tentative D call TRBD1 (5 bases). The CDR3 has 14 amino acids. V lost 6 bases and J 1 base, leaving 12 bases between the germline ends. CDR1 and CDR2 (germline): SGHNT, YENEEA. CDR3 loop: CASSLAQGNYGYTF. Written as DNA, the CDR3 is TGTGCCAGCAGTTTGGCGCAGGGTAACTATGGCTACACCTTC.

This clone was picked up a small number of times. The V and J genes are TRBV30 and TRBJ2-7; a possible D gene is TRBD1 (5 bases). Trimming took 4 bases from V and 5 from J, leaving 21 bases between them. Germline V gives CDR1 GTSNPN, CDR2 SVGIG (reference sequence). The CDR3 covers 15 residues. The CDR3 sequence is CAWTQIGQGVNEQYF. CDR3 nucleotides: TGTGCCTGGACTCAGATTGGGCAGGGCGTCAACGAGCAGTACTTC.

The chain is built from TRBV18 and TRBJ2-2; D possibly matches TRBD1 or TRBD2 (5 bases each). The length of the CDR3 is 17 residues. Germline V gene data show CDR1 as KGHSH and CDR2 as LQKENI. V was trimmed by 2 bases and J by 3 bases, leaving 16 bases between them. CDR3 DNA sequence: TGTGCCAGCTCACCATCCTCAGGGACGGGATACACCGGGGAGCTGTTTTTT. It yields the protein CASSPSSGTGYTGELFF.

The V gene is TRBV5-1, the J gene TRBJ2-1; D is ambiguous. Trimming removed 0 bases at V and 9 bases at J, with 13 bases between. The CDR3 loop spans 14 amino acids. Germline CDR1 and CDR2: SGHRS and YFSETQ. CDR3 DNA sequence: TGCGCCAGCAGCTTGGACAGCGCCCGAGGTGAGCAGTTCTTC. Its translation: CASSLDSARGEQFF.